The sequence of this T cell receptor (beta chain) was determined in a study of cytomegalovirus exposure and HLA in healthy donors. Overall study results and limits: According to a later analysis, most TCR beta chains associated with CMV appeared HLA-restricted. Reports state that TCR beta sequences accurately predicted most subjects' HLA-A and HLA-B alleles. A likely sequencing artifact accounted for one observed cluster of highly shared sequence variants.

Germline CDR1 SQVTM, CDR2 ANQGSEA. Trimming removed 0 bases at V and 1 base at J, with 12 bases between. The CDR3 has 15 amino acids. With regard to this clone: Its cognate antigen is unknown.

PCR employed 60 Vbeta and 13 Jbeta primers. Profiling relied on immunoSEQ multiplex PCR, and the TCRdb table lists in-frame clones only, not all of them. The table shows some 170,000 clones, with roughly 74% occurring only once. This clonotype originated in a female donor in good health and CMV-seronegative. The sequenced sample was PBMCs. The chain uses TRBV29-1 and TRBJ2-5, with TRBD1 as a possible D gene (5 bases). The DNA of the CDR3 is TGCAGCGTTGAAGAGATCTGGGGCCTCCAAGAGACCCAGTACTTC. The encoded protein is CSVEEIWGLQETQYF.